These T cell receptor beta chains were read from a single sample in a study of follicular helper T cells after annual influenza vaccination. Sequencing used immunoSEQ multiplex PCR; TCRdb keeps in-frame clones, though not all of them. This sample has about 10,000 clones; about 83% occur once, and the top ten carry about 0.82%. The source material was CXCR5- memory CD4+ T cells sorted from blood, sampled 7 days after influenza vaccination. The receptors derive from an adult who received the influenza vaccine. CDR3s include the opening cysteine and the closing phenylalanine or tryptophan.

cdr3_length v_call cdr3_aa
11 TRBV28 CASTAGVGYTF
15 TRBV7-9 CASSVRDLNTDTQYF
13 TRBV10-3 CAISRQGSYEQYF
10 TRBV5-4 CASSLNEQFF
16 TRBV25-1 CASSETGAKWWYGYTF
17 TRBV28 CASSSYPGTGLYNEQFF
14 TRBV6-5 CASSYPPQNYEQYF
15 TRBV7-2 CASSPMGLSYNEQFF
14 TRBV6-5 CASSPWTGNTEAFF
14 TRBV25-1 CASSESGGKKTQYF
13 TRBV27 CASIPQSGTEAFF
12 TRBV28 CASSSPGNEQFF
20 TRBV5-5 CASSPRYWGAGSTTNEKLFF
15 TRBV6-6 CASSRNGANTGELFF
12 TRBV28 CASGLREETQYF
15 TRBV18 CASSPALSGSDTQYF
16 TRBV9 CASSVRSGGPNYEQYF
13 TRBV29-1 CSGGGQGLNAQYF
11 TRBV20-1 CSARQGAIHTF
14 TRBV10-2 CASRPGGRNTEAFF
15 TRBV7-2 CASSLGVRQGYGYTF
17 TRBV4-3 CASSYSRRRGAGDTQYF
15 TRBV7-8 CASSIRDQNTGELFF
15 TRBV19 CASRVDSSSYNEQFF
14 TRBV2 CASSETSWGDTQYF
15 TRBV27 CASSLKGWGQETQYF
13 TRBV6-5 CASRIQPNYGYTF
15 TRBV25-1 CASSAETGKYYEQYF
13 TRBV7-2 CASSLDAGFGAFF
9 TRBV21-1 CTIRTEAFF
13 TRBV4-3 CASSQDRGQGYTF
13 TRBV6-6 CASSYSGRGAEYF
15 TRBV7-6 CASSLGGQGPYEQYF
14 TRBV18 CASSTGLAPYEQYF
14 TRBV9 CASSGEAEVGGYTF
15 TRBV10-1 CASSDTSGRTDTQYF
19 TRBV2 CASSEHWPGQRTSTDTQYF
15 TRBV6-1 CASRLVDRGNQPQHF
17 TRBV2 CASSRTGTGNLPYEQYF
16 TRBV28 CASSSPSGGISYEQYF
17 TRBV4-1 CASSRGQGPTGANVLTF
17 TRBV19 CASSAPGQGASNQPQHF
15 TRBV11-3 CASLGVDRSGNTIYF
14 TRBV28 CASSYNRGAYGYTF
14 TRBV19 CASSIQGAVDTQYF
15 TRBV5-1 CASSLGTGTHNEQFF
17 TRBV5-1 CASSLPPATRGTYEQYF
14 TRBV30 CAWGGASPEETQYF
14 TRBV30 CAWSSLGGNQPQHF